This T cell receptor beta chain derives from a study of OX40 agonist ivuxolimab in advanced cancers. Study observations and caveats: Clonal expansion was seen in CD4+ and CD8+ blood T cells by week 6 at 0.1 to 3.0 mg/kg.

Using immunoSEQ multiplex PCR, the repertoire was profiled, and TCRdb retains in-frame clones only, with some absent. This table holds 130,000 or so clones, 85% to 95% found once. In regard to this clone: Its antigen is currently unknown.

Germline V gene lookup returns CDR1 LGHNT and CDR2 FRNRAP. The length of the CDR3 is 18 residues. V was cut by 4 bases and J by 0 bases, with 16 bases left in between. The rearrangement links TRBV12-5 to TRBJ1-6; D gene uncertain. The sample was CD4+ or CD8+ T cells sorted from blood, taken in a trial of the OX40 agonist ivuxolimab. The source of this sequence is an adult with an advanced solid tumor such as melanoma, head and neck, liver or kidney cancer. The chain's CDR3 is CASGSGLVGASYNSPLHF. CDR3 DNA: TGTGCTAGTGGTTCAGGACTGGTGGGAGCCTCCTATAATTCACCCCTCCACTTT.